Below, 27 T cell receptor beta chains from the same sample are listed, as sequenced in a study of cytomegalovirus exposure and HLA in healthy donors. Primers for the PCR totalled 60 Vbeta and 13 Jbeta. Method: immunoSEQ multiplex PCR; TCRdb's copy keeps in-frame clones and lacks some. The repertoire holds some 130,000 clones, with over 75% as singletons. The sample comprised PBMCs. The source is a young man in good health.

The chain combines TRBV30 with TRBJ2-7; 9 nucleotides agree with TRBD2. The CDR3 has 14 amino acids. CDR1 is GTSNPN, CDR2 SVGIG, per germline (reference sequence). V lost 4 bases to trimming and J lost 2 bases; unmatched junction nucleotides: 6. The CDR3 DNA reads as TGTGCCTGGAATCCGACTAGCGGAGCCTACGAGCAGTACTTC. This codes for CAWNPTSGAYEQYF.

CDR3 sequence: CASSPHARVRQDTQYF. DNA for the CDR3: TGCGCCAGCAGCCCCCACGCCAGGGTTCGTCAAGATACGCAGTATTTT. The gene calls are TRBV10-1 and TRBJ2-3; tentatively, D is TRBD1 (5 bases). CDR1 WNHNN and CDR2 SYGVQD come from the germline V gene (reference sequence). With 6 bases removed from V and 5 bases from J, the gap between germline ends came to 21 bases. This CDR3 is 16 amino acids long.

The chain employs TRBV28 and TRBJ2-3, with D perhaps TRBD1 (8 bases). The CDR3 sequence is 14 residues long. Germline V gene data show CDR1 as MDHEN and CDR2 as SYDVKM. V lost 6 bases and J lost 6, with 16 bases in between. This CDR3 reads CASRSQGGMDTQYF. CDR3 DNA: TGTGCCAGCAGATCACAGGGGGGGATGGATACGCAGTATTTT.

This chain uses TRBV27 with TRBJ2-3; 8 bases match TRBD1. The CDR3 spans 15 residues. Germline CDR1 is MNHEY and CDR2 is SMNVEV (reference sequence). Trimming took 7 bases from V and 7 from J; bases not matched to a gene: 13. Here the CDR3 reads CASTSYRRDRNTQYF. CDR3 DNA sequence: TGTGCCAGCACCTCCTACAGACGGGACAGGAATACGCAGTATTTT.

In this sample, this clone turned up a few times. The chain combines TRBV18 with TRBJ2-7, with 8 positions matching TRBD1. Trimming took 3 bases from V and 5 from J; bases not matched to a gene: 3. This CDR3 contains 13 residues. Germline V gives CDR1 KGHSH, CDR2 LQKENI. CDR3 sequence (DNA): TGTGCCAGCTCACCCCAGACAGGGGACGAGCAGTACTTC. Protein: CASSPQTGDEQYF.

Here the CDR3 DNA reads TGTGCCAGCAGTTACTCGACTAGCGGAGAGACCCAGTACTTC. Translation gives CASSYSTSGETQYF. The chain employs TRBV6-5 and TRBJ2-5; 9 bases match TRBD2. V gave up 0 bases and J gave up 4 bases; unmatched junction bases: 0. The V gene's germline CDR1 is MNHEY and CDR2 SVGAGI. The CDR3 covers 14 residues.

The gene calls are TRBV7-2 and TRBJ2-3, with 7 nucleotides matching TRBD2. This CDR3 spans 14 amino acids. CDR1 is SGHTA, CDR2 FQGNSA, per germline. Trimming took 5 bases from V and 3 from J; bases not matched to a gene: 5. CDR3 sequence: CASSPKRGTDTQYF. CDR3 coding DNA: TGTGCCAGCAGCCCCAAGCGGGGAACAGATACGCAGTATTTT.

V gene TRBV7-2 combines with J gene TRBJ1-2; D unresolved. Germline V gives CDR1 SGHTA, CDR2 FQGNSA. The CDR3 length is 14 residues. Trimming stripped 0 bases from V and 2 bases from J, with 7 bases between. This CDR3 is CASSLARRNYGYTF. The CDR3 DNA follows: TGTGCCAGCAGCTTAGCGCGGCGAAACTATGGCTACACCTTC.

J is TRBJ2-3 and V is TRBV28; 7 bases line up with TRBD1. In germline, CDR1 is MDHEN, CDR2 SYDVKM. The CDR3 loop spans 15 amino acids. Unmatched junction bases numbered 14, after V lost 6 bases and J lost 8 bases. The CDR3 bases are TGTGCCAGCAGCTCCCCGACAGGGACCGGTGGTACGCAGTATTTT. It codes for CASSSPTGTGGTQYF.

The chain carries TRBV7-9 and TRBJ1-3; D is possibly TRBD1 (6 bases). The V end was cut by 2 bases, the J end by 0 bases, with 11 bases between. From germline, CDR1 is SEHNR and CDR2 FQNEAQ (reference sequence). CDR3 length equals 16 residues. Here the CDR3 DNA reads TGTGCCAGCAGCTTAATTGGGGGCCACTCTGGAAACACCATATATTTT. It encodes CASSLIGGHSGNTIYF.

The J gene is TRBJ2-1, the V gene TRBV18; D gene uncertain. The CDR3 totals 13 residues. Germline V gene lookup returns CDR1 KGHSH and CDR2 LQKENI. V lost 2 bases, J lost 3 bases, and 5 bases lay in between. In DNA form, the CDR3 reads TGTGCCAGCTCACCAGGAGACTACAATGAGCAGTTCTTC. This gives the protein CASSPGDYNEQFF.

The V gene is TRBV5-1, the J gene TRBJ2-2, with D possibly TRBD2 on 6 matching bases. The length of the CDR3 is 14 residues. Per germline, CDR1 SGHRS and CDR2 YFSETQ. Trimming took 1 base from V and 4 from J, leaving 8 bases between them. For the CDR3, the DNA is TGCGCCAGCAGCTTGCGGGAGCCCACCGGGGAGCTGTTTTTT. Amino acids: CASSLREPTGELFF.

The chain has TRBV28 and TRBJ1-5, with TRBD1 matching over 10 bases. Germline-derived CDR1 and CDR2 are MDHEN and SYDVKM. V dropped 3 bases and J dropped 6; count of bases not matched to a gene: 11. The CDR3 contains 17 residues. Here the CDR3 DNA reads TGTGCCAGCAGTTTCCCCGAGACAGGGGGCGAAAGTCAGCCCCAGCATTTT. Its protein product is CASSFPETGGESQPQHF.

The CDR3 spells CASSPRTVSTDTQYF. CDR3 nucleotide sequence: TGTGCCAGCAGCCCCCGGACAGTGAGCACAGATACGCAGTATTTT. The chain joins TRBV7-9 to TRBJ2-3; the D gene is possibly TRBD1 (6 bases). Looked up from germline, CDR1 is SEHNR and CDR2 is FQNEAQ (reference sequence). V gave up 5 bases and J gave up 0 bases, with 12 bases separating them. There are 15 residues in the CDR3.

The J gene is TRBJ1-1, the V gene TRBV15, with D possibly being TRBD1 (5 bases). Trimming removed 1 base from V and 3 bases from J, with 12 bases in between. This CDR3 has 15 residues. Germline CDR1 reads LNHNV; CDR2 reads YYDKDF (reference sequence). In nucleotides, the CDR3 is TGTGCCACCAGCAGAGTGTCAGGGTTAGACACTGAAGCTTTCTTT. This codes for CATSRVSGLDTEAFF.

The rearrangement joins TRBV10-3 to TRBJ1-6, with D tentatively TRBD1 (5 bases). This CDR3 is 15 amino acids long. The germline gives CDR1 ENHRY, CDR2 SYGVKD. V was pared by 1 base and J by 10 bases, with 14 bases between. The CDR3 region has the DNA TGTGCCATCAGTGAGTACCAGGGTCAAGGATCACCCCTCCACTTT. Amino acid sequence: CAISEYQGQGSPLHF.

The chain couples TRBV5-4 to TRBJ2-2, with 10 bases lining up with TRBD1. V lost 3 bases, J lost 7 bases, and 6 bases stayed unmatched. There are 15 residues in the CDR3. CDR1 SGHNT and CDR2 YYREEE come from the germline V gene (reference sequence). The CDR3, as DNA: TGTGCCAGCAGCTATGGACAGGGGGGAATCGGGGAGCTGTTTTTT. As protein: CASSYGQGGIGELFF. The full variable domain, rest sourced from reference TRBV5-4 and TRBJ2-2, is ETGVTQSPTHLIKTRGQQVTLRCSSQSGHNTVSWYQQALGQGPQFIFQYYREEENGRGNFPPRFSGLQFPNYSSELNVNALELDDSALYLCASSYGQGGIGELFFGEGSRLTVL.

V gene TRBV5-4 combines with J gene TRBJ2-5; TRBD2 is a possible D gene (5 bases). The V gene lost 7 bases and the J gene lost 5 bases, with 15 bases spanning the gap. The CDR3 is 13 residues long. CDR1 SGHNT and CDR2 YYREEE come from the germline V gene (reference sequence). In DNA, the CDR3 is TGTGCCAGCGGCCGCGGAGGCGGGGAGACCCAGTACTTC. Its translation: CASGRGGGETQYF.

The rearrangement uses TRBV6-4 and TRBJ2-2, with TRBD2 matching 8 bases. V gave up 3 bases and J gave up 8 bases; unmatched junction bases: 2. CDR3 length equals 13 residues. Per germline, CDR1 MRHNA and CDR2 SNTAGT. The CDR3 nucleotides read TGTGCCAGCAGTGAGCTAGCGGGTGGGGAGCTGTTTTTT. This sequence encodes CASSELAGGELFF.

This clone has just one count. The V gene is TRBV28, the J gene TRBJ2-2; D is unclear. This CDR3 is 15 amino acids long. V was shortened by 3 bases and J by 1 base, with 9 bases between the two germline ends. Germline CDR1 is MDHEN and CDR2 is SYDVKM. The CDR3 protein is CASSFWQVNTGELFF. In DNA form, the CDR3 reads TGTGCCAGCAGTTTTTGGCAGGTGAACACCGGGGAGCTGTTTTTT. Full variable domain (missing parts from reference TRBV28 and TRBJ2-2): DVKVTQSSRYLVKRTGEKVFLECVQDMDHENMFWYRQDPGLGLRLIYFSYDVKMKEKGDIPEGYSVSREKKERFSLILESASTNQTSMYLCASSFWQVNTGELFFGEGSRLTVL.

The V and J genes are TRBV5-1 and TRBJ2-3; no definite D call. The CDR3 runs to 14 residues. The ends were cut back, 0 bases at V and 5 bases at J, with 10 bases in the middle. CDR1 and CDR2 (germline): SGHRS, YFSETQ. The CDR3 nucleotides read TGCGCCAGCAGCTTGGTTACTCTAGGAGATACGCAGTATTTT. Translating gives CASSLVTLGDTQYF.

This sequence joins TRBV28 and TRBJ1-1; 8 bases are shared with TRBD1. V trimming: 6 bases; J trimming: 11 bases; junction bases outside the gene matches: 14. The CDR3 totals 14 residues. Germline CDR1 and CDR2: MDHEN and SYDVKM. The CDR3 region has the DNA TGTGCCAGCAGCCCGGGACAGGCGATCACCTCGGCTTTCTTT. Amino acids: CASSPGQAITSAFF.

The chain couples TRBV29-1 to TRBJ2-3; 14 bases are a match to TRBD2. The J segment lost 2 bases and the V segment lost 7 bases, leaving 5 bases of the junction unmatched. Germline lookup yields CDR1 SQVTM and CDR2 ANQGSEA. The CDR3 extends over 15 amino acids. CDR3 DNA sequence: TGCAGCGGAGGGACTAGCGGGGGACCCACAGATACGCAGTATTTT. Translation gives CSGGTSGGPTDTQYF.

The rearrangement joins TRBV4-1 to TRBJ2-2; D may be TRBD2 (5 bases). Trimming pared 1 base from V and 0 bases from J, leaving 12 bases between. The CDR3 contains 17 residues. The germline V gene has CDR1 MGHRA and CDR2 YSYEKL. Here the CDR3 DNA reads TGCGCCAGCAGCCAAGTGACGTTAGCGCCGAACACCGGGGAGCTGTTTTTT. Protein: CASSQVTLAPNTGELFF.

V usage is TRBV15 and J usage is TRBJ2-7, with 8 bases lining up with TRBD1. Trimming at V came to 5 bases and at J to 5 bases, leaving 5 bases not matched to a gene. This CDR3 comprises 13 residues. Germline assignment: CDR1 LNHNV and CDR2 YYDKDF (reference sequence). The CDR3 DNA reads as TGTGCCACCAGCTGGAGGACAGGGAACGAGCAGTACTTC. Protein product: CATSWRTGNEQYF.

The table lists this clone with a count of one. This sample includes further DNA sequences coding for the same CDR3. The gene calls are TRBV9 and TRBJ2-1, with TRBD1 matching over 7 bases. J was trimmed by 7 bases and V by 0 bases; bases with no gene match: 1. CDR3 size: 13 residues. Per the germline V gene, CDR1 is SGDLS and CDR2 is YYNGEE. CDR3 loop: CASSVAGGNEQFF. CDR3 in DNA: TGTGCCAGCAGCGTAGCAGGGGGAAATGAGCAGTTCTTC.

Only a few counts were recorded for this clone. This chain joins TRBV4-1 and TRBJ1-5; D remains unclear. V lost 4 bases and J lost 1, with 11 bases in between. There are 15 residues in the CDR3. Per the germline V gene, CDR1 is MGHRA and CDR2 is YSYEKL. CDR3 protein: CASSRRTESNQPQHF. CDR3 bases: TGCGCCAGCAGCCGAAGAACAGAGAGCAATCAGCCCCAGCATTTT.